This entry describes one TCR beta chain. Unique molecular identifiers were incorporated during preparation of the TCRbeta library. TCRdb re-called the PCR reads through MiXCR, storing one row per CDR3 protein. The sample records nearly 400,000 distinct CDR3 sequences, about 20% being singletons. The data stem from a study of T-cell reconstitution after alpha-beta-depleted transplantation in children. The CDR3 is 12 residues long. Trimming removed 2 bases from V and 8 bases from J, with 7 bases in between. The sample here was PBMCs from the stem cell graft donor, taken from the stem cell graft. This sequence joins TRBV12-3 or TRBV12-4 and TRBJ2-1; D not resolved. The clonotype originates from a human donor who donated a stem cell graft to a child with acute myeloid leukemia. The CDR3 reads CASSLTTYEQFF. CDR3 nucleotide sequence: TGTGCCAGCAGTTTAACAACGTATGAGCAGTTCTTC.